A selection of T cell receptor beta chains follows, all from one sample in a study of blood T cell repertoires in COVID-19. Profiling relied on immunoSEQ multiplex PCR, and the TCRdb table lists in-frame clones only, not all of them. The data show 200,000 to 250,000 clones, 90% to 95% seen once. The sample consisted of peripheral blood. The receptor source for this set is a man in his sixties with COVID-19, enrolled during active disease. Each CDR3 is given with its conserved first and last residue. Fields, in order: CDR3 DNA, CDR3 protein, clone size, D gene, V gene, J gene, CDR3 length. The D gene is left open where the match is weak. Clone size is stated in some rows and not others, as once, few, many or a class when expanded.

CDR3 DNA: TGCGCCAGCAGCCAAGACGTGACAGTTAACTATGGCTACACCTTC
CDR3 protein: CASSQDVTVNYGYTF
clone size: -
D gene: -
V gene: TRBV4-3
J gene: TRBJ1-2
CDR3 length: 15

CDR3 DNA: TGTGCCAGCAGAGGACAGGACGGTCAGCCCCAGCATTTT
CDR3 protein: CASRGQDGQPQHF
clone size: -
D gene: TRBD1
V gene: TRBV6-5
J gene: TRBJ1-5
CDR3 length: 13

CDR3 DNA: TGTGCCTGGAGTCCCCGCGGGAATTCACCCCTCCACTTT
CDR3 protein: CAWSPRGNSPLHF
clone size: -
D gene: -
V gene: TRBV30
J gene: TRBJ1-6
CDR3 length: 13

CDR3 DNA: TGTGCCAGCAGCTTAGCAGGCGGGAGAACGAATGAGCAGTTCTTC
CDR3 protein: CASSLAGGRTNEQFF
clone size: -
D gene: TRBD2
V gene: TRBV7-9
J gene: TRBJ2-1
CDR3 length: 15

CDR3 DNA: TGTGCCAGCAGCCTTGGATCGCTGCTGGGGGCGCCTGATGGCTACACCTTC
CDR3 protein: CASSLGSLLGAPDGYTF
clone size: -
D gene: -
V gene: TRBV5-5
J gene: TRBJ1-2
CDR3 length: 17

CDR3 DNA: TGTGCCAGCACCTCTGGGCCGTTGGGTCGAGCTTTCTTT
CDR3 protein: CASTSGPLGRAFF
clone size: once
D gene: -
V gene: TRBV6-5
J gene: TRBJ1-1
CDR3 length: 13

CDR3 DNA: TGTGCCAGCGCTCGGGGGGACACCGGGGAGCTGTTTTTT
CDR3 protein: CASARGDTGELFF
clone size: -
D gene: TRBD2
V gene: TRBV18
J gene: TRBJ2-2
CDR3 length: 13

CDR3 DNA: TGTGCCAGCAGTCCCCCCGGTCTCGACTATGGCTACACCTTC
CDR3 protein: CASSPPGLDYGYTF
clone size: -
D gene: -
V gene: TRBV28
J gene: TRBJ1-2
CDR3 length: 14

CDR3 DNA: TGTGCCAGCAGCTTAGTTTCCCCTAGCGCGAGCACAGATACGCAGTATTTT
CDR3 protein: CASSLVSPSASTDTQYF
clone size: -
D gene: -
V gene: TRBV7-2
J gene: TRBJ2-3
CDR3 length: 17

CDR3 DNA: TGCGCCAGCAGGTTGACAGGGGAAGGAGGCGAAGCTTTCTTT
CDR3 protein: CASRLTGEGGEAFF
clone size: -
D gene: TRBD1
V gene: TRBV4-1
J gene: TRBJ1-1
CDR3 length: 14

CDR3 DNA: TGTGCCAGCAGTTACTCCAGGGCGGATCTGAACACTGAAGCTTTCTTT
CDR3 protein: CASSYSRADLNTEAFF
clone size: -
D gene: -
V gene: TRBV6-5
J gene: TRBJ1-1
CDR3 length: 16